This TCR beta chain was retrieved from a study of beta chain features in type 1 diabetes (dated by TCRdb to 2016 to 2019). Looking at the study overall: Mean age, gender distribution, total cell number and subset yield did not differ between patients and healthy donors. In the study, TCRB repertoires of sorted circulating CD4+ T cell subsets from recently diagnosed type 1 diabetes patients were compared with those of matched healthy donors. A total of approximately 100 million sorted cells were examined across all samples, and the number of cells per subset was strongly correlated with RNA yield. Naive and central memory subsets were obtained from all 28 donors, but regulatory and stem cell-like memory subsets were isolated from only 8 patients and roughly 8 healthy donors. Here is what the overall study found, with its caveats: Type 1 diabetes patients showed a moderate but significant shortening of TCRB CDR3 length in all four CD4+ subsets. Shorter templates might have been favored by PCR, but patient and control samples were amplified and corrected together, so both groups would have been affected equally by any skew. Fewer insertions and more nucleotide deletions at VDJ recombination sites were observed in patients with type 1 diabetes, implying thymic rearrangement abnormalities. Because cDNA was sequenced instead of genomic DNA, highly expressing activated cells could be over-represented, though the groups showed no difference in activation or CD3 levels. Because small numbers of individuals were included in the HLA sub-analyses, any influence of HLA type on TCRB rearrangement was left unresolved. The naive, central memory and regulatory TCRB repertoires appeared to resemble one another more closely among patients than among healthy donors.

A single peripheral blood draw of about 116 mL on average was collected from each donor into heparinised tubes. A BD FACSAria II and a panel including CD45RO, CCR7, CD25, CD127, CD95 and CD27 were used to sort naive, central memory, regulatory and stem cell-like memory CD4+ T cells. All sorted populations exceeded 98% purity. Right away, PBMCs were isolated by Lymphoprep density gradient centrifugation and were stained directly, with no culture step. So that batch effects would be minimized, each experiment stained and sorted samples in pairs, pairing one healthy donor with one patient. Including cysteine and phenylalanine, the CDR3 has 13 amino acids. Only the CDR3 part of the read is kept: 39 bases, read in frame from the first base. CDR1 and CDR2, looked up from the germline V gene, are SNHLY and FYNNEI. V loses 7 bases, J loses 11 bases, and the germline ends lie 20 bases apart. As for this clone: What this receptor recognizes is not known. No much larger clonotype is one base removed from it; base qualities were not supplied.

The entire amount of isolated RNA was reverse transcribed using the High Capacity cDNA Reverse Transcription Kit, so the sequenced TCRB transcripts were expressed ones. Deep immunoSEQ sequencing was applied to naive, central memory and regulatory T cell samples, giving an average of about 3.6 million total reads per sample. After sorted cells were lysed in RLT buffer, RNA was extracted with DNase-treated RNeasy Micro or Mini kits, with the choice depending on cell number. Each cell subset was processed on its own to prevent cross-contamination, while patient and healthy donor samples were processed together. TCRB sequences were amplified from cDNA with the immunoSEQ multiplex PCR, producing 87-bp fragments spanning the CDR3 region. Sequencing of the amplicons was done on the Illumina HiSeq platform. Processing in the source paper ran as follows. Synthetic template baselines were used to correct PCR bias computationally, reads within Hamming distance 2 were collapsed together, and singletons that could not be merged were discarded. Reads were aligned against IMGT so that V, D and J genes, CDR3 length and insertions or deletions at six rearrangement sites could be assigned. Within each subset, clonotype counts were normalized to sorted cell number, and only after that were true diversity and Gini coefficients computed with the tcR R package. The overlap coefficient, calculated on TCRB nucleotide sequences, was used to quantify repertoire sharing. Drawn from immuneACCESS, this table holds only the in-frame rearrangements with V and J called that TCRdb kept. Clones are partly lost; checked studies trace under half to an unresolved V gene and leave the rest unexplained. V, J and clone size were drawn from that table, and D and trimming were deduced from the DNA. Within this sample are 95,000 to 150,000 clones, with less than 20% of them counted one time only. Approximately 2.2% of the sample rests with the top ten.

The sequence joins TRBV2 to TRBJ1-1; the D segment cannot be called with confidence. The sequenced material came from central memory CD4+ T cells from blood. This receptor was identified in a man younger than 40 with type 1 diabetes. The nucleotide sequence is TGTGCCAGCACTAAGCCCGTGGAGTATCGGGCTTTCTTT. This is translated as CASTKPVEYRAFF.